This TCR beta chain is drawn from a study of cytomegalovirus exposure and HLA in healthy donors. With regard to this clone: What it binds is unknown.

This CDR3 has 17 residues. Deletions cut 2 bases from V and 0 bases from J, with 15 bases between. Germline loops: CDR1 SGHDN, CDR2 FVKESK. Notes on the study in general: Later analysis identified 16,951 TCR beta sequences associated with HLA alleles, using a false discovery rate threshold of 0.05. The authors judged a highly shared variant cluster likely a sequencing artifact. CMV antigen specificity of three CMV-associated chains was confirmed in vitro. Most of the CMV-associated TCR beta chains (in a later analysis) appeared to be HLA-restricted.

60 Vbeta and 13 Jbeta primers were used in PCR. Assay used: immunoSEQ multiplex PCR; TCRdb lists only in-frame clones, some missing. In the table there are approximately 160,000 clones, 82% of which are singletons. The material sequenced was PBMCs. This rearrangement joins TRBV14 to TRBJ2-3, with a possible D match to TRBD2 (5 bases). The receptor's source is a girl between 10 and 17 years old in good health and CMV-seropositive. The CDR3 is CASSQLLASGSTDTQYF. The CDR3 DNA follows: TGTGCCAGCAGCCAACTCCTTGCCAGCGGAAGCACAGATACGCAGTATTTT.